This TCR beta chain is from a study of OX40 agonist ivuxolimab in advanced cancers. About the study: Hepatocellular carcinoma, melanoma, renal cell or head and neck cancer was diagnosed in the dose-escalation patients. Findings of the study overall: Expanded peripheral T-cell antigen specificity went undetermined.

Of note for this clone: Its target is not known.

With 0 bases removed from V and 8 bases from J, the gap between germline ends came to 15 bases. The CDR3 spans 15 residues. The germline V gene encodes CDR1 SGHRS and CDR2 YFSETQ. Sequencing used immunoSEQ multiplex PCR; TCRdb keeps in-frame clones, though not all of them. Of almost 85,000 clones listed, roughly 89% are singletons. The chain joins TRBV5-1 to TRBJ2-1; possibly TRBD1 for D (6 bases). The clonotype originates from an adult with an advanced solid tumor such as melanoma, head and neck, liver or kidney cancer. The sequenced sample was CD4+ or CD8+ T cells sorted from blood, obtained in a trial of the OX40 agonist ivuxolimab. The CDR3 region is CASSLDRGSRDEQFF. The CDR3, as DNA: TGCGCCAGCAGCTTGGATAGGGGGAGTCGAGATGAGCAGTTCTTC.